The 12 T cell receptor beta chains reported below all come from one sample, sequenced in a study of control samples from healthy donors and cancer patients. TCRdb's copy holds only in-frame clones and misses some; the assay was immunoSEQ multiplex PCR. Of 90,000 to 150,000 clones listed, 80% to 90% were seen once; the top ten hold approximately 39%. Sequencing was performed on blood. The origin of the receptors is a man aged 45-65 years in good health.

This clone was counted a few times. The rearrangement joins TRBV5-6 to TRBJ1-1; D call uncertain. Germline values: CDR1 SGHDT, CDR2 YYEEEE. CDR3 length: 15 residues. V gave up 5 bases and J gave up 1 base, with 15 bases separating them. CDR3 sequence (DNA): TGTGCCAGCAGGGTCCAAGGACGGTGGAACACTGAAGCTTTCTTT. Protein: CASRVQGRWNTEAFF.

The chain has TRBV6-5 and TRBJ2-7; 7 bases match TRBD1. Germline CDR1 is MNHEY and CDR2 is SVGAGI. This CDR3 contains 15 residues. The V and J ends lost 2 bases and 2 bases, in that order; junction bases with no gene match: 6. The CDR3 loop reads CASSYGTVVTYEQYF. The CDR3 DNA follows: TGTGCCAGCAGTTACGGGACAGTTGTTACCTACGAGCAGTACTTC.

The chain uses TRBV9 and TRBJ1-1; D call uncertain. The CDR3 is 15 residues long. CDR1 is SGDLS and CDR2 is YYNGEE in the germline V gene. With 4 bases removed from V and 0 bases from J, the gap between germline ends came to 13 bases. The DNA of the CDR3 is TGTGCCAGCAGCCCTTCGGGAGGGCTGAACACTGAAGCTTTCTTT. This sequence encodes CASSPSGGLNTEAFF.

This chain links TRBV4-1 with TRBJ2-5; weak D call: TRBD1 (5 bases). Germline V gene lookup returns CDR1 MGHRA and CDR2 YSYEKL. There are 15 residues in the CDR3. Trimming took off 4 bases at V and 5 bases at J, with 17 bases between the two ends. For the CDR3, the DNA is TGCGCCAGCAGCCCCAGCCAGGGAACCGGGGAGACCCAGTACTTC. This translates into CASSPSQGTGETQYF.

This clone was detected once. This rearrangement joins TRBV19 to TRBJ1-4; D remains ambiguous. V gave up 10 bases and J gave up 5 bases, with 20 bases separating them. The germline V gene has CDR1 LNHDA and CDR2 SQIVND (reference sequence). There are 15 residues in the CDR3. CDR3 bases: TGTGCCACCTTGGATCGAATCACTGGAAATGAAAAACTGTTTTTT. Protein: CATLDRITGNEKLFF.

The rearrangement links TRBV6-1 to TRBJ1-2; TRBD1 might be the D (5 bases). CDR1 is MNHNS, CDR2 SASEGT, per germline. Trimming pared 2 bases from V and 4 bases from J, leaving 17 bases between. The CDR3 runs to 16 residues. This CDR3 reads CASSESRRGVPYGYTF. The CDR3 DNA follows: TGTGCCAGCAGTGAAAGTAGAAGGGGCGTGCCCTATGGCTACACCTTC.

CDR3: CASSLFPDRIIISPLHF. The CDR3, as DNA: TGTGCCAGCAGTTTATTCCCGGACCGCATAATCATTTCACCCCTCCACTTT. V gene TRBV27 combines with J gene TRBJ1-6; D is ambiguous. Looked up from germline, CDR1 is MNHEY and CDR2 is SMNVEV (reference sequence). The CDR3 spans 17 residues. Trimming took 1 base from V and 9 from J, leaving 19 bases between them.

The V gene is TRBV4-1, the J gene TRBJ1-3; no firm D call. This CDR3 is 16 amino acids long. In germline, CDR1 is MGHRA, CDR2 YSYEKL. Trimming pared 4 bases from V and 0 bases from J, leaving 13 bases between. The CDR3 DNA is TGCGCCAGCAGCCCCGGACGGTGGGTCTCTGGAAACACCATATATTTT. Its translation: CASSPGRWVSGNTIYF.

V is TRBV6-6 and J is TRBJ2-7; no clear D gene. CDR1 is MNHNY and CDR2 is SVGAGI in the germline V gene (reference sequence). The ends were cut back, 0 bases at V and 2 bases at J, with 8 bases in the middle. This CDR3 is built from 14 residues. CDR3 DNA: TGTGCCAGCAGTTACTCGGACGTTCCCTACGAGCAGTACTTC. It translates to CASSYSDVPYEQYF.

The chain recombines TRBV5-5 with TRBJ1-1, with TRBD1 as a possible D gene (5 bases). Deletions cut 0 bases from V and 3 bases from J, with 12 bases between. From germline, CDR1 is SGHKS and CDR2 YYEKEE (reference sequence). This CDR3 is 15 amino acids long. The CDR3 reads CASSLARGADTEAFF. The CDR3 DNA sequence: TGTGCCAGCAGCTTGGCGAGAGGGGCGGACACTGAAGCTTTCTTT. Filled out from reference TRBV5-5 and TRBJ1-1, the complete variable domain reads DAGVTQSPTHLIKTRGQQVTLRCSPISGHKSVSWYQQVLGQGPQFIFQYYEKEERGRGNFPDRFSARQFPNYSSELNVNALLLGDSALYLCASSLARGADTEAFFGQGTRLTVV.

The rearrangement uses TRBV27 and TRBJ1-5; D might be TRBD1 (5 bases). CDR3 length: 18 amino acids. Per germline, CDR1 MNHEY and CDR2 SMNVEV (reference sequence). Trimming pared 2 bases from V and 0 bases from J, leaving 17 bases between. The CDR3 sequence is CASSLRPPGAYSNQPQHF. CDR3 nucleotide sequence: TGTGCCAGCAGTTTACGACCCCCCGGGGCCTATAGCAATCAGCCCCAGCATTTT.

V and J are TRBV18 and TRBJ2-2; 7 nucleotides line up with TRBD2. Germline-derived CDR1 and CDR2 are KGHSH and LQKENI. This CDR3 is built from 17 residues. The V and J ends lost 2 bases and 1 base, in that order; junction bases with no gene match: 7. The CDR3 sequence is CASSPYNAGENTGELFF. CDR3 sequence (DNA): TGTGCCAGCTCACCATACAACGCGGGGGAGAACACCGGGGAGCTGTTTTTT. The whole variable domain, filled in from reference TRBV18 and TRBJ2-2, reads NAGVMQNPRHLVRRRGQEARLRCSPMKGHSHVYWYRQLPEEGLKFMVYLQKENIIDESGMPKERFSAEFPKEGPSILRIQQVVRGDSAAYFCASSPYNAGENTGELFFGEGSRLTVL.